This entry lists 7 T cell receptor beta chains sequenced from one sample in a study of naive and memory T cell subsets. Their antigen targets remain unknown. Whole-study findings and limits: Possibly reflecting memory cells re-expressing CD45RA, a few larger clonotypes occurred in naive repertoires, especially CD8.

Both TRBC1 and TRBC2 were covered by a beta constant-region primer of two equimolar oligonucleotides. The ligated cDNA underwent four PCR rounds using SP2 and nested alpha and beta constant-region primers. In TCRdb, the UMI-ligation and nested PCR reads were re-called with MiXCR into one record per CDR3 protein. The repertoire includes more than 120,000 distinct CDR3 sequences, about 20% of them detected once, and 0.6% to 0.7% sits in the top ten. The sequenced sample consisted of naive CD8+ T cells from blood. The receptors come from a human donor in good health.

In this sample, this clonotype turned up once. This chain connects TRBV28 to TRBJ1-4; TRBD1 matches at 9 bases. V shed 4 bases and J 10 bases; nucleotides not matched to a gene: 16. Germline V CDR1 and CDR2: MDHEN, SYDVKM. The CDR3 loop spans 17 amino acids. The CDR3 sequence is CASSYLLSGTGQSKLFF. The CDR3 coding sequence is TGTGCCAGCAGTTATCTCCTCTCCGGGACAGGGCAATCAAAACTGTTTTTT.

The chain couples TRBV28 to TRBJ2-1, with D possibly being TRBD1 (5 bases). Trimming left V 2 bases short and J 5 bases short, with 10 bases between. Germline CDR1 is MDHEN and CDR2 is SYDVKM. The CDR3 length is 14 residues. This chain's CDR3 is CASSLIGADNEQFF. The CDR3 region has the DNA TGTGCCAGCAGTTTAATTGGGGCAGACAATGAGCAGTTCTTC.

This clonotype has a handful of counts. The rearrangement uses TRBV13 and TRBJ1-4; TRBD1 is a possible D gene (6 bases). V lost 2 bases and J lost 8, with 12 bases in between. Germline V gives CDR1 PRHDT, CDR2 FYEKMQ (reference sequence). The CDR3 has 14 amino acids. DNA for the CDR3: TGTGCCAGCAGCTTAACAGCTAGGGGGGAAAAACTGTTTTTT. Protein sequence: CASSLTARGEKLFF.

CDR3 sequence: CASSLWDSTYEQYF. CDR3 coding DNA: TGTGCCAGCAGCTTATGGGACAGTACCTACGAGCAGTACTTC. V gene TRBV7-6 combines with J gene TRBJ2-7; 7 bases agree with TRBD1. Looked up from germline, CDR1 is SGHVS and CDR2 is FNYEAQ. The CDR3 runs 14 residues. V was clipped by 2 bases and J by 2 bases; unmatched bases: 3.

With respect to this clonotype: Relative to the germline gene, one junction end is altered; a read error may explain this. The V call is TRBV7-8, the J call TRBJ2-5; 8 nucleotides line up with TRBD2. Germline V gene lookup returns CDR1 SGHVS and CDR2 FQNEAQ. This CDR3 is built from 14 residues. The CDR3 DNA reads TGTGTCAGCAGCTCCTACAGCGGGAGTGAGACCCAGTACTTC. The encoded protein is CVSSSYSGSETQYF.

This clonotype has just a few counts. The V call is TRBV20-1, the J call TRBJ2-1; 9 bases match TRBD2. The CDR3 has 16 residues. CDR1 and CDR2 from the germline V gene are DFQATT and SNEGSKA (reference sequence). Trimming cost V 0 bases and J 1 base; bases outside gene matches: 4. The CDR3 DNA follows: TGCAGTGCTAGAGAGTTGCGGGAGGGGTCCTACAATGAGCAGTTCTTC. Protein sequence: CSARELREGSYNEQFF.

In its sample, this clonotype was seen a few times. The CDR3 coding sequence is TGTGCCAGCATCTCCCTGGACAGGCTAAACAATCAGCCCCAGCATTTT. Its translation: CASISLDRLNNQPQHF. V usage is TRBV6-5 and J usage is TRBJ1-5; the match to TRBD1 covers 7 bases. CDR1 is MNHEY and CDR2 is SVGAGI in the germline V gene. The ends lost 7 bases at V and 3 bases at J; junction bases unmatched: 12. CDR3 length: 16 amino acids.